These 10 T cell receptor beta chains were sequenced from one sample in a study of neurological immune-mediated disorders. Time point reported: longitudinal time-point 1 (baseline). One entry per CDR3 protein, called by TCRdb with MiXCR from the 5' RACE reads. The sample contains over 55,000 distinct CDR3 sequences, roughly 10% of which appear only once. The sample taken for sequencing was PBMCs. Receptor source: a man in his thirties or forties in good health.

This clonotype was recorded many times. The DNA of the CDR3 is TGTGCCAGCAGTTTAATGAGGGGGGGGAATGAGCAGTTCTTC. Translating gives CASSLMRGGNEQFF. J is TRBJ2-1 and V is TRBV12-3 or TRBV12-4; D might be TRBD2 (7 bases). This CDR3 has 14 residues. Trimming cost V 2 bases and J 7 bases, with 12 bases left between them.

This clonotype was detected many times. The V call is TRBV2, the J call TRBJ2-7; TRBD1 agrees at 8 bases. The CDR3 runs to 14 residues. Losses at the gene ends were 1 base for V and 5 bases for J; bases not matched to a gene: 4. Germline CDR1 and CDR2: SNHLY and FYNNEI. The CDR3 sequence is CASSEDRGSHEQYF. CDR3 nucleotides: TGTGCCAGCAGTGAAGACAGGGGGTCCCACGAGCAGTACTTC.

This clonotype was counted many times. The chain joins TRBV5-1 to TRBJ2-7, with D possibly being TRBD1 (5 bases). This CDR3 comprises 14 residues. V was clipped by 0 bases and J by 5 bases, with 12 bases between them. CDR1 is SGHRS and CDR2 is YFSETQ in the germline V gene. The CDR3 sequence is CASSLDRGFDEQYF. CDR3 DNA sequence: TGCGCCAGCAGCTTGGATAGGGGATTCGACGAGCAGTACTTC.

The table lists this clonotype with many counts. The chain carries TRBV20-1 and TRBJ2-3, with 10 bases matching TRBD2. CDR1 DFQATT and CDR2 SNEGSKA come from the germline V gene (reference sequence). With 2 bases clipped from V and 2 bases from J, the junction kept 7 bases outside the gene matches. The CDR3 is made up of 16 amino acids. The CDR3 here is CSARPKLAGNTDTQYF. The CDR3 bases are TGCAGTGCTAGACCTAAACTAGCGGGGAACACAGATACGCAGTATTTT.

This clonotype was observed many times. The gene calls are TRBV11-2 and TRBJ1-6; D remains unclear. The ends were cut back, 5 bases at V and 7 bases at J, with 12 bases in the middle. Germline V gene sequence: CDR1 SGHAT, CDR2 FQNNGV. This CDR3 is built from 14 residues. In DNA, the CDR3 is TGTGCCAGCAGCCCCCGGACGGAAAATTCACCCCTCCACTTT. Amino acid sequence: CASSPRTENSPLHF.

This chain joins TRBV4-1 and TRBJ2-5; the D is unclear. The V gene lost 8 bases and the J gene lost 1 base, with 14 bases spanning the gap. CDR1 MGHRA and CDR2 YSYEKL come from the germline V gene. This CDR3 has 14 residues. The CDR3 sequence: CASQERRIQETQYF. The DNA of the CDR3 is TGCGCCAGCCAAGAACGACGCATCCAAGAGACCCAGTACTTC.

This clonotype came up many times. A much larger clone sits a single nucleotide away, making a read error possible. The rearrangement joins TRBV3-1 to TRBJ1-5, with D possibly matching TRBD1 (6 bases). From germline, CDR1 is LGHDT and CDR2 YNNKEL (reference sequence). The CDR3 runs to 16 residues. CDR3 protein: CASNQSTGQSHQPQHF. CDR3 nucleotide sequence: TGTGCCAGCAACCAATCGACAGGACAGTCTCATCAGCCCCAGCATTTT.

This clonotype was detected many times. The chain uses TRBV15 and TRBJ2-5, with D perhaps being TRBD1 or TRBD2 (5 bases each). Deletions cut 4 bases from V and 5 bases from J, with 14 bases between. Germline lookup yields CDR1 LNHNV and CDR2 YYDKDF (reference sequence). The CDR3 length is 14 residues. CDR3 residues: CATSIQGPWETQYF. As DNA, the CDR3 is TGTGCCACCAGCATTCAGGGACCATGGGAGACCCAGTACTTC. Together with reference TRBV15 and TRBJ2-5, the CDR3 gives the full variable domain: DAMVIQNPRYQVTQFGKPVTLSCSQTLNHNVMYWYQQKSSQAPKLLFHYYDKDFNNEADTPDNFQSRRPNTSFCFLDIRSPGLGDTAMYLCATSIQGPWETQYFGPGTRLLVL.

This clonotype has at least ten counts. This chain connects TRBV9 to TRBJ2-2, with 9 bases identical to TRBD2. V trimming: 4 bases; J trimming: 3 bases; junction bases outside the gene matches: 13. In germline, CDR1 is SGDLS, CDR2 YYNGEE. This CDR3 region has 18 residues. The CDR3 protein is CASSPRTSVDTYTGELFF. In nucleotides, the CDR3 is TGTGCCAGCAGCCCAAGGACTAGCGTGGACACGTACACCGGGGAGCTGTTTTTT.

Ten or more counts support this clonotype. The chain couples TRBV7-2 to TRBJ2-4, with D tentatively TRBD2 (6 bases). V lost 4 bases and J lost 7, with 8 bases in between. This CDR3 comprises 12 residues. Germline V gene sequence: CDR1 SGHTA, CDR2 FQGNSA. DNA for the CDR3: TGTGCCAGCAGCTCCCTAGCGAACATTCAGTACTTC. Its translation: CASSSLANIQYF.